This is a list of T cell receptor beta chains from one sample in a study of T cell responses to AZD1222 COVID-19 vaccine. Generated by immunoSEQ multiplex PCR, the TCRdb table keeps only in-frame clones and is missing some. The repertoire consists of roughly 110,000 clones, with roughly 87% occurring once and the leading ten covering approximately 4.8%. The sample here was peripheral blood, taken 28 days after the second AZD1222 dose. The origin of the receptors is an adult who received the AZD1222 COVID-19 vaccine. Each CDR3 is given without its conserved first and last residue.

TRBJ2-7	TRBV20-1	SAADYEQY
TRBJ1-3	TRBV7-9	ASSAIMAQGNASGNTIY
TRBJ1-5	TRBV19	ASSRGQGSPQH
TRBJ2-1	TRBV5-1	ASSLASSSYNEQF
TRBJ2-7	TRBV7-6	ASSSRLDGYEQY
TRBJ1-6	TRBV7-9	ASSPARPNPLSPLH
TRBJ2-5	TRBV19	ASSTVGETQY
TRBJ1-1	TRBV30	AWSRITEAF
TRBJ2-7	TRBV19	ASSIERGEQY
TRBJ1-1	TRBV27	ASSLSRRANTEAF
TRBJ1-2	TRBV12-3/TRBV12-4	ASTPDGRYGYT
TRBJ1-2	TRBV6-5	ASTPGATASYGYT
TRBJ1-1	TRBV12-3/TRBV12-4	ASSPSWGTEAF
TRBJ2-2	TRBV3-1/TRBV3-2	ASSPRRRPNTGELF
TRBJ2-2	TRBV2	ASRGQGAGELF
TRBJ1-2	TRBV12-3/TRBV12-4	ASSPGGGYT
TRBJ1-1	TRBV30	AWTRISGTGAEAF
TRBJ2-1	TRBV12-3/TRBV12-4	ASADRAAEQF
TRBJ2-1	TRBV27	ASSLGQEFYNEQF
TRBJ2-5	TRBV2	ASSGGGRETQY
TRBJ2-2	TRBV7-9	ASSLKGNGELF
TRBJ1-2	TRBV7-2	ASIWTWSAQGDYGYT
TRBJ1-5	TRBV10-3	AISDLGDNQPQH
TRBJ1-5	TRBV27	ASSPTAGLGQPQH
TRBJ2-5	TRBV10-2	ASSDGKGRETQY
TRBJ2-2	TRBV21-1	ASSPWYADTGELF
TRBJ2-7	TRBV27	ASSLSSLRDYEQY
TRBJ1-5	TRBV3-1/TRBV3-2	ASSQDRGGNQPQH
TRBJ2-7	TRBV6-5	ASSYTGHEQY
TRBJ1-1	TRBV7-2	ASSLGGGGVGAEAF
TRBJ1-1	TRBV4-1	ASSLEKGRYTEAF
TRBJ1-1	TRBV3-1/TRBV3-2	ASSSEVAEAF
TRBJ1-1	TRBV5-1	ASSSGQAGLHGAF
TRBJ1-6	TRBV6-2/TRBV6-3	ASSYATGTGLAPLH
TRBJ1-2	TRBV5-1	ASRAGQGLNNYGYT
TRBJ2-7	TRBV4-2	ASSQDTRAEQY
TRBJ1-1	TRBV28	ASSPPSGQNTEAF
TRBJ2-5	TRBV24-1	ATSDTGRSDQY
TRBJ2-7	TRBV7-9	ASSSVSTRSYEQY
TRBJ1-1	TRBV6-2/TRBV6-3	ASSPGTEAF
TRBJ2-2	TRBV15	ATSREAVGTGELF
TRBJ1-2	TRBV9	ASSVSQGDYGYT
TRBJ1-5	TRBV5-8	ASSLVGRVSNQPQH
TRBJ1-3	TRBV19	ASTRAVIPGNTIY
TRBJ2-4	TRBV9	ASSVGGVQY
TRBJ1-4	TRBV28	ASRAGGAQGEKLF
TRBJ2-2	TRBV7-9	ASSLRLAGTGELF
TRBJ2-1	TRBV11-2	ASSLVGRAGGDEQF
TRBJ2-1	TRBV7-9	ASSFTEIAGGNEQF
TRBJ2-7	TRBV19	ASSPSELGYEQY
TRBJ1-1	TRBV28	ASSLREGQLNTEAF